This T cell receptor beta chain appears in the sequencing data of a study of early T cells in non-severe SARS-CoV-2 infection. Using its own MiXCR run on the 5' RACE reads, TCRdb lists one record per CDR3 protein. The sample carries fewer than 100,000 distinct CDR3 sequences, about 12% recorded once. CDR1 SEHNR and CDR2 FQNEAQ come from the germline V gene (reference sequence). The V gene lost 3 bases and the J gene lost 1 base, with 10 bases spanning the gap. This CDR3 is 15 amino acids long. The sequenced sample was whole blood. The receptor's source is an adult who was a healthcare worker with PCR-confirmed SARS-CoV-2 infection or an uninfected control (not recorded which). The rearrangement joins TRBV7-9 to TRBJ2-1, with unresolved D. CDR3 DNA sequence: TGTGCCAGCAGCTTGAGGTTGGGATCCTACAATGAGCAGTTCTTC. Protein product: CASSLRLGSYNEQFF.